This is a list of T cell receptor beta chains from one sample in a study of blood T cells in healthy people across ages. Using its own MiXCR run on the 5' RACE reads, TCRdb lists one record per CDR3 protein. The repertoire holds about 1,800,000 distinct CDR3 sequences, with roughly 28% as singletons. Sequencing input: blood. The receptors shown here come from a woman in her 30s in good health. CDR3s include the opening cysteine and the closing phenylalanine or tryptophan. D genes are given only for firm matches. Only part of the rows carry a size: once, few, many, or a class if the clone is expanded.

>.|many|TRBV7-2|TRBJ2-5
CASSLDWEETQYF
TGTGCCAGCAGCTTAGACTGGGAGGAGACCCAGTACTTC
>.|few|TRBV4-3|TRBJ2-4
CASSQGNRAGEQYF
TGCGCCAGCAGCCAAGGAAACAGGGCAGGAGAGCAGTACTTC
>.|.|TRBV6-1|TRBJ1-3
CASSEAGGPGNTIYF
TGTGCCAGCAGTGAAGCGGGAGGCCCTGGAAACACCATATATTTT
>TRBD1|few|TRBV19|TRBJ1-2
CASKMTGRGYTF
TGTGCCAGCAAGATGACAGGGAGAGGCTACACCTTC
>.|.|TRBV4-3|TRBJ1-1
CASSQSYRTMNTEAFF
TGCGCCAGCAGCCAATCATACAGGACGATGAATACTGAAGCTTTCTTT
>.|.|TRBV28|TRBJ2-1
CASNYKYNEQFF
TGTGCCAGCAATTATAAGTACAATGAGCAGTTCTTC
>.|few|TRBV10-3|TRBJ2-1
CAISDNRDRYNEQFF
TGTGCCATCAGTGATAACAGGGACCGGTACAATGAGCAGTTCTTC
>TRBD2|.|TRBV5-1|TRBJ2-3
CASSRVGLAGGSTDTQYF
TGCGCCAGCAGCCGAGTGGGACTAGCGGGGGGAAGCACAGATACGCAGTATTTT
>TRBD2|many|TRBV15|TRBJ2-1
CATSRGLAGGQGEQFF
TGTGCCACCAGCAGAGGACTAGCGGGGGGGCAAGGTGAGCAGTTCTTC
>TRBD1|.|TRBV18|TRBJ1-5
CASSVGQERQPQHF
TGTGCCAGCTCCGTAGGACAGGAGAGACAGCCCCAGCATTTT
>.|few|TRBV11-2|TRBJ2-1
CASSLGGPVGQFF
TGTGCCAGCAGCTTAGGGGGGCCCGTGGGGCAGTTCTTC
>TRBD2|.|TRBV4-1|TRBJ2-3
CASSLTGTSGGAGDTQYF
TGCGCCAGCAGCCTCACCGGGACTAGCGGGGGGGCCGGAGATACGCAGTATTTT
>TRBD1|many|TRBV29-1|TRBJ2-5
CSVDRGPRETQYF
TGCAGCGTTGACAGGGGGCCGAGAGAGACCCAGTACTTC
>TRBD1|once|TRBV13|TRBJ1-1
CASSLDRGVAETFF
TGTGCCAGCAGCCTGGACAGGGGAGTCGCTGAAACTTTCTTT
>TRBD2|many|TRBV5-1|TRBJ2-1
CASSPPSGSSYNEQFF
TGCGCCAGCAGCCCGCCTAGCGGAAGCTCCTACAATGAGCAGTTCTTC
>.|many|TRBV25-1|TRBJ2-1
CASSEIRRTYNEQFF
TGTGCCAGCAGTGAAATACGCCGAACCTACAATGAGCAGTTCTTC
>TRBD2|few|TRBV7-2|TRBJ2-5
CASSWRGGQETQYF
TGTGCCAGCAGCTGGCGGGGAGGGCAAGAGACCCAGTACTTC
>TRBD2|few|TRBV28|TRBJ2-7
CATRSGGPYEQYF
TGTGCCACCCGAAGCGGGGGACCCTACGAGCAGTACTTC
>.|.|TRBV3-1|TRBJ2-7
CASSLQGGTASYEQYF
TGTGCCAGCAGCCTTCAAGGCGGGACCGCGTCGTACGAGCAGTACTTC
>.|.|TRBV5-1|TRBJ2-7
CASSLAGYAYEQYF
TGCGCCAGCAGCTTGGCAGGCTATGCCTACGAGCAGTACTTC
>.|.|TRBV20-1|TRBJ1-1
CSSDSNTEAFF
TGCAGTTCGGATTCAAACACTGAAGCTTTCTTT
>TRBD1|.|TRBV24-1|TRBJ1-5
CATSTGGNEPQHF
TGTGCCACCTCGACAGGGGGCAATGAGCCCCAGCATTTT